The 30 T cell receptor beta chains in this list originate from one sample, sequenced in a study of T cell repertoires in cytomegalovirus infection. Their target antigens are unknown. One entry per CDR3 protein, called by TCRdb with MiXCR from the reads. The profile shows hundreds of thousands of distinct CDR3 sequences, 25% to 30% of them singletons. The sample here was cultured PBMCs, taken from culture after CMV antigen stimulation. These receptors originate from a human donor in good health (CMV status not recorded). Some clones in this sample may be carry-over from other donors' samples.

The V gene is TRBV25-1, the J gene TRBJ2-5; maybe TRBD1 (6 bases). V shed 7 bases and J shed 1 base, with 16 bases lying between them. The CDR3 has 15 residues. Germline V lookup: CDR1 MGHDK, CDR2 SYGVNS. CDR3 region: CASKGWGPPQETQYF. DNA for the CDR3: TGTGCCAGCAAGGGCTGGGGGCCTCCCCAAGAGACCCAGTACTTC.

This clonotype was recorded a few times. The chain uses TRBV12-3 or TRBV12-4 and TRBJ1-4; TRBD1 aligns across 7 bases. J lost 6 bases, V lost 5 bases, and 6 bases had no gene match. The length of the CDR3 is 14 residues. CDR3 nucleotide sequence: TGTGCCAGCAGTCTAGGGGGCGGGTATGAAAAACTGTTTTTT. Its translation: CASSLGGGYEKLFF.

A few counts support this clonotype. The chain combines TRBV6-2 or TRBV6-3 with TRBJ2-7; D possibly matches TRBD1 or TRBD2 (5 bases each). Germline V gene sequence: CDR1 MNHEY, CDR2 SVGEGT. The CDR3 runs 15 residues. The V end lost 5 bases, the J end lost 2 bases, and 16 bases lay between the germline ends. Here the CDR3 DNA reads TGTGCCAGCAGTGAAGGGGTAGCGTATACCTACGAGCAGTACTTC. This sequence encodes CASSEGVAYTYEQYF.

The chain links TRBV7-6 to TRBJ1-1; TRBD1 matches at 8 bases. CDR1 and CDR2 from the germline V gene are SGHVS and FNYEAQ. The CDR3 consists of 15 residues. J lost 5 bases, V lost 0 bases, and 5 bases had no gene match. The CDR3 DNA sequence: TGTGCCAGCAGCTTAGCCCAGGGGGCTATTACTGAAGCTTTCTTT. Protein product: CASSLAQGAITEAFF.

The V and J genes are TRBV18 and TRBJ2-7, with 11 bases that match TRBD2. CDR3 length equals 15 residues. CDR1 and CDR2 (germline): KGHSH, LQKENI. V shed 6 bases and J 6 bases; nucleotides not matched to a gene: 10. The CDR3 sequence is CASSPKLAGEGEQYF. Here the CDR3 DNA reads TGTGCCAGCTCCCCGAAACTAGCGGGAGAGGGCGAGCAGTACTTC.

This clonotype was counted a few times. The chain has TRBV12-3 or TRBV12-4 and TRBJ1-5; perhaps TRBD1 as D (5 bases). The CDR3 is made up of 13 amino acids. Trimming stripped 5 bases from V and 1 base from J, with 6 bases between. Here the CDR3 DNA reads TGTGCCAGCAGTGGGGACAGCAATCAGCCCCAGCATTTT. Translated: CASSGDSNQPQHF.

This clonotype has only a few counts. This chain joins TRBV7-2 and TRBJ2-5, with D possibly being TRBD2 (6 bases). V was trimmed by 3 bases and J by 2 bases, leaving 13 bases between them. The CDR3 has 15 residues. CDR1 is SGHTA and CDR2 is FQGNSA in the germline V gene. The CDR3, as DNA: TGTGCCAGCAGCTTCCGGGGGTCAGGGCAAGAGACCCAGTACTTC. This gives the protein CASSFRGSGQETQYF.

This clonotype was seen many times. The CDR3 DNA is TGTGCCAGCAGTTACAGGATGAACACTGAAGCTTTCTTT. Encoded protein: CASSYRMNTEAFF. The chain carries TRBV27 and TRBJ1-1, with D possibly TRBD1 on 5 matching bases. This CDR3 region has 13 residues. V lost 4 bases to trimming and J lost 0 bases, with 6 bases between them. Germline V gene sequence: CDR1 MNHEY, CDR2 SMNVEV (reference sequence).

This clonotype was seen only a few times. This chain connects TRBV28 to TRBJ1-1; D is possibly TRBD1 (6 bases). CDR3 length equals 15 residues. Trimming pared 5 bases from V and 5 bases from J, leaving 18 bases between. The V gene's germline CDR1 is MDHEN and CDR2 SYDVKM. In DNA, the CDR3 is TGTGCCAGCAGTCCCCCGACGGGGGCCACGACTGAAGCTTTCTTT. Protein: CASSPPTGATTEAFF. Full variable domain (outside the CDR3, taken from reference TRBV28 and TRBJ1-1): DVKVTQSSRYLVKRTGEKVFLECVQDMDHENMFWYRQDPGLGLRLIYFSYDVKMKEKGDIPEGYSVSREKKERFSLILESASTNQTSMYLCASSPPTGATTEAFFGQGTRLTVV.

The rearrangement joins TRBV28 to TRBJ2-7, with 8 positions matching TRBD2. The junction had 8 bases not matched to a gene; V was cut back by 5 bases and J by 2 bases. The CDR3 has 15 amino acids. Germline CDR1 and CDR2: MDHEN and SYDVKM. CDR3 in amino acids: CASSSEGTRTYEQYF. In DNA, the CDR3 is TGTGCCAGCAGTAGCGAGGGGACTAGAACCTACGAGCAGTACTTC.

In DNA form, the CDR3 reads TGTGCCAGCTCAGGAGGCATATCCTCCTACGAGCAGTACTTC. Translating gives CASSGGISSYEQYF. The gene calls are TRBV18 and TRBJ2-7; D is possibly TRBD2 (5 bases). Germline CDR1 KGHSH, CDR2 LQKENI. The CDR3 runs to 14 residues. V was shortened by 5 bases and J by 0 bases, with 11 bases between the two germline ends. The whole variable domain, filled in from reference TRBV18 and TRBJ2-7, reads NAGVMQNPRHLVRRRGQEARLRCSPMKGHSHVYWYRQLPEEGLKFMVYLQKENIIDESGMPKERFSAEFPKEGPSILRIQQVVRGDSAAYFCASSGGISSYEQYFGPGTRLTVT.

This rearrangement joins TRBV7-2 to TRBJ1-2, with TRBD1 matching over 8 bases. Germline V CDR1 and CDR2: SGHTA, FQGNSA. The CDR3 length is 12 residues. Germline trimming cut 4 bases from V and 8 bases from J; bases unmatched to any gene: 3. CDR3 nucleotides: TGTGCCAGCAGCTCAGGGGGCCAGGGCTACACCTTC. Protein sequence: CASSSGGQGYTF.

This chain joins TRBV7-2 and TRBJ2-5; the D is unclear. The CDR3 totals 14 residues. Trimming cost V 1 base and J 5 bases, with 11 bases left between them. Germline V gene lookup returns CDR1 SGHTA and CDR2 FQGNSA. The DNA for the CDR3 is TGTGCCAGCAGCTTAGGAGGCATGGGGGAGACCCAGTACTTC. Its translation is CASSLGGMGETQYF.

This clonotype was counted many times. The rearrangement joins TRBV10-3 to TRBJ1-5; perhaps TRBD1 as D (6 bases). CDR3 length equals 12 residues. The germline V and J ends were trimmed by 9 bases and 6 bases, with 12 bases remaining between them. Germline CDR1 ENHRY, CDR2 SYGVKD. The CDR3 nucleotides read TGTGCCATTTGGGACAATGGTCAGCCCCAGCATTTT. Residues: CAIWDNGQPQHF.

The chain combines TRBV10-3 with TRBJ1-5; 9 bases fit TRBD1. With 2 bases clipped from V and 4 bases from J, the junction kept 3 bases outside the gene matches. This CDR3 is 15 amino acids long. Germline assignment: CDR1 ENHRY and CDR2 SYGVKD. The CDR3 protein is CAISEDRGNNQPQHF. The CDR3 DNA is TGTGCCATCAGTGAGGACAGGGGGAATAATCAGCCCCAGCATTTT.

This clonotype was observed at least ten times. The chain carries TRBV7-3 and TRBJ2-3, with TRBD2 as a possible D gene (6 bases). The CDR3 totals 16 residues. Trimming removed 5 bases from V and 4 bases from J, with 19 bases in between. The germline V gene has CDR1 SGHTA and CDR2 FQGTGA. The CDR3 loop reads CASSPAGGMAADTQYF. DNA for the CDR3: TGTGCCAGCAGCCCCGCGGGCGGGATGGCGGCAGATACGCAGTATTTT.

This clonotype showed up many times. J is TRBJ1-5 and V is TRBV20-1, with D perhaps TRBD1 (5 bases). From germline, CDR1 is DFQATT and CDR2 SNEGSKA (reference sequence). The CDR3 length is 12 residues. V lost 5 bases, J lost 9 bases, and 14 bases lay in between. The CDR3 region has the DNA TGCAGTGCTCCGGGACCGCGTGGGCCCCAGCATTTT. The encoded protein is CSAPGPRGPQHF.

The rearrangement joins TRBV7-2 to TRBJ1-3; D not certain. The CDR3 consists of 15 residues. The ends were cut back, 4 bases at V and 0 bases at J, with 10 bases in the middle. CDR1 and CDR2 (germline): SGHTA, FQGNSA. The CDR3 bases are TGTGCCAGCAGCTCTGCTCCGGGCTCTGGAAACACCATATATTTT. As protein: CASSSAPGSGNTIYF.

This clonotype was detected only a few times. The chain has TRBV6-1 and TRBJ2-3, with D possibly being TRBD2 (6 bases). Trimming cost V 4 bases and J 0 bases, with 11 bases left between them. The germline gives CDR1 MNHNS, CDR2 SASEGT. There are 15 residues in the CDR3. The CDR3 region is CASSARESSTDTQYF. The CDR3 region has the DNA TGTGCCAGCAGTGCCCGGGAGTCTAGCACAGATACGCAGTATTTT.

This clonotype was counted at least ten times. V usage is TRBV7-9 and J usage is TRBJ1-1; D remains unclear. The germline V gene has CDR1 SEHNR and CDR2 FQNEAQ (reference sequence). The CDR3 runs to 13 residues. V lost 1 base, J lost 3 bases, and 6 bases lay in between. Here the CDR3 DNA reads TGTGCCAGCAGCTTAGGGTCCTACACTGAAGCTTTCTTT. It is translated as CASSLGSYTEAFF.

This chain uses TRBV2 with TRBJ1-1; D is uncertain. V was clipped by 6 bases and J by 2 bases, with 10 bases between them. Germline V lookup: CDR1 SNHLY, CDR2 FYNNEI. The CDR3 consists of 13 residues. The DNA for the CDR3 is TGTGCCAGCAGGGTTAAAGGAAACACTGAAGCTTTCTTT. The encoded protein is CASRVKGNTEAFF. The full variable domain, in which reference TRBV2 and TRBJ1-1 provide the parts outside the CDR3, is EPEVTQTPSHQVTQMGQEVILRCVPISNHLYFYWYRQILGQKVEFLVSFYNNEISEKSEIFDDQFSVERPDGSNFTLKIRSTKLEDSAMYFCASRVKGNTEAFFGQGTRLTVV.

The chain joins TRBV4-2 to TRBJ2-5; TRBD1 aligns across 8 bases. CDR3 length: 18 amino acids. Germline CDR1 reads LGHNA; CDR2 reads YNFKEQ. Losses at the gene ends were 4 bases for V and 0 bases for J; bases not matched to a gene: 13. CDR3 amino acids: CASSLSLSTGVDQETQYF. The DNA for the CDR3 is TGTGCCAGCAGCCTCTCACTCTCGACAGGGGTTGACCAAGAGACCCAGTACTTC.

This clonotype was recorded a few times. V and J are TRBV19 and TRBJ2-7, with D unclear. Deletions cut 1 base from V and 5 bases from J, with 9 bases between. The CDR3 spans 13 residues. Germline CDR1 and CDR2: LNHDA and SQIVND (reference sequence). CDR3 nucleotides: TGTGCCAGTAGTATAGGTAGGGTCAACGAGCAGTACTTC. The encoded protein is CASSIGRVNEQYF.

This clonotype was found many times. The rearrangement joins TRBV2 to TRBJ1-5; the match to TRBD1 covers 10 bases. This CDR3 comprises 15 residues. V lost 6 bases to trimming and J lost 3 bases; unmatched junction nucleotides: 5. The germline CDR1 and CDR2 sequences are SNHLY and FYNNEI. The CDR3 region has the DNA TGTGCCAGCAGACCGGACAGGGGGAACAATCAGCCCCAGCATTTT. This codes for CASRPDRGNNQPQHF.

This clonotype was seen a handful of times. This chain joins TRBV2 and TRBJ1-5, with 8 nucleotides matching TRBD1. CDR3 length: 15 residues. Germline CDR1 is SNHLY and CDR2 is FYNNEI. J gave up 7 bases and V 6 bases, and 11 bases lay outside the gene matches. CDR3 in amino acids: CASRGRGHFRQPQHF. In DNA form, the CDR3 reads TGTGCCAGCAGAGGCAGGGGGCATTTTAGGCAGCCCCAGCATTTT.

This clonotype was detected only a few times. The chain carries TRBV6-5 and TRBJ1-1, with a possible D match to TRBD1 (6 bases). Germline V gene data show CDR1 as MNHEY and CDR2 as SVGAGI. This CDR3 contains 15 residues. Trimming took off 2 bases at V and 0 bases at J, with 10 bases between the two ends. CDR3 in DNA: TGTGCCAGCAGTTACACAAAGGGGGTGAACACTGAAGCTTTCTTT. Its translation is CASSYTKGVNTEAFF.

V gene TRBV28 combines with J gene TRBJ2-1, with 8 nucleotides matching TRBD2. This CDR3 is built from 15 residues. The germline V gene has CDR1 MDHEN and CDR2 SYDVKM. The J segment lost 0 bases and the V segment lost 6 bases, leaving 4 bases of the junction unmatched. Here the CDR3 DNA reads TGTGCCAGCAGCCCGGGGGGGAGCTCCTACAATGAGCAGTTCTTC. It yields the protein CASSPGGSSYNEQFF. The full variable domain, completed using reference TRBV28 and TRBJ2-1, is DVKVTQSSRYLVKRTGEKVFLECVQDMDHENMFWYRQDPGLGLRLIYFSYDVKMKEKGDIPEGYSVSREKKERFSLILESASTNQTSMYLCASSPGGSSYNEQFFGPGTRLTVL.

The genes are TRBV29-1 and TRBJ2-1, with TRBD2 matching 7 bases. Germline V gene sequence: CDR1 SQVTM, CDR2 ANQGSEA. Germline trimming cut 7 bases from V and 5 bases from J; bases unmatched to any gene: 14. The CDR3 consists of 15 residues. The CDR3 region is CSAGRESYAHNEQFF. The CDR3 region has the DNA TGCAGCGCTGGGAGGGAATCCTATGCCCACAATGAGCAGTTCTTC.

This clonotype was counted a few times. The gene calls are TRBV4-1 and TRBJ2-1; TRBD2 is a possible D gene (5 bases). Germline lookup yields CDR1 MGHRA and CDR2 YSYEKL. With 4 bases removed from V and 6 bases from J, the gap between germline ends came to 16 bases. This CDR3 has 15 residues. The CDR3 nucleotides are TGCGCCAGCAGCCCGCTGAGAGAGGGCCCCAATGAGCAGTTCTTC. This codes for CASSPLREGPNEQFF.

This clonotype was picked up many times. The junction does not match germline at one end; this may be a read error. The chain carries TRBV7-2 and TRBJ2-7; 7 nucleotides match TRBD1. Germline CDR1 is SGHTA and CDR2 is FQGNSA. This CDR3 is 13 amino acids long. Written as DNA, the CDR3 is TGTGCCAGCAGCTTAACCTCGGACAGGCCTGGAGGCTTC. Residues: CASSLTSDRPGGF.